These T cell receptor beta chains were read from a single sample in a study of cytomegalovirus exposure and HLA in healthy donors. TCRdb's table, derived via immunoSEQ multiplex PCR, lists solely in-frame clones and lacks some. The sample includes about 160,000 clones, over 75% seen only once; the top ten take 4.3%. Sequences were obtained from PBMCs. The receptor source for this set is a man between 40 and 49 years old in good health and CMV-seronegative. Both conserved end residues are part of each CDR3. Each record gives: CDR3 protein, V gene, J gene.

CASSLTGMETQYF	TRBV19	TRBJ2-5
CASSSGGGATDTQYF	TRBV7-9	TRBJ2-3
CASSPQQGSTDTQYF	TRBV5-1	TRBJ2-3
CASSTREGTGQNTGELFF	TRBV11-2	TRBJ2-2
CAWTRTGTNYGYTF	TRBV30	TRBJ1-2
CASSPRWGLVGELFF	TRBV27	TRBJ2-2
CATKDSYEQYF	TRBV19	TRBJ2-7
CASSLVGSPFNEKLFF	TRBV5-1	TRBJ1-4
CASSQQGAYEQYF	TRBV6-5	TRBJ2-7
CASSTPGGTRTIGRGRNNEQFF	TRBV19	TRBJ2-1
CASSHGTSGRPETQYF	TRBV5-4	TRBJ2-5
CASSLSSNQPQHF	TRBV27	TRBJ1-5
CSVDPPRASTDTQYF	TRBV29-1	TRBJ2-3
CASRSGEMGGYTF	TRBV2	TRBJ1-2
CASSPSGASSYEQYF	TRBV6-5	TRBJ2-7
CASGQGGFSYEQYF	TRBV28	TRBJ2-7
CASRGLVYEQYF	TRBV2	TRBJ2-7
CASSKGHQNTEAFF	TRBV19	TRBJ1-1
CASSKLQGTEAFF	TRBV6-5	TRBJ1-1
CASSSGADTQYF	TRBV7-2	TRBJ2-3
CASSEVWEGIEQYF	TRBV6-1	TRBJ2-7
CASSVNLAGPVEETQYF	TRBV2	TRBJ2-5
CASEQGRGEKLFF	TRBV2	TRBJ1-4
CASSSSGNSYNEQFF	TRBV7-3	TRBJ2-1
CASSQAPSLYEQYF	TRBV4-1	NA
CASTHTPGQGIYTF	TRBV7-2	TRBJ1-2
CASSQGNTEAFF	TRBV28	TRBJ1-1
CAWSVLGSTDTQYF	TRBV30	TRBJ2-3
CSVLEDRNTGELFF	TRBV29-1	TRBJ2-2
CASSLNRVEKLFF	TRBV7-2	TRBJ1-4
CASSSGTGGLGNTIYF	TRBV5-1	TRBJ1-3
CASSRTSGNTGELFF	TRBV2	TRBJ2-2